Below, one TCR beta chain is given with its context. Antigen specificity is unknown. Pooling of second doses given at about 4 or about 12 weeks was done. The J segment lost 4 bases and the V segment lost 1 base, leaving 9 bases of the junction unmatched. CDR1 and CDR2 from the germline V gene are SGHRS and YFSETQ. The CDR3 runs 16 residues. The repertoire was sequenced with immunoSEQ multiplex PCR; TCRdb's copy has only in-frame clones and lacks some. The sample yields some 130,000 clones, just under 95% seen once. The record originates from a study of T cell responses to AZD1222 COVID-19 vaccine. General study points: Seropositive at baseline were only six AZD1222 recipients. Two doses of AZD1222 preceded a rise in Spike-specific TCR breadth and depth. The study reported that nearly half of spike-specific TCRs target unmutated variant regions.

The V call is TRBV5-1, the J call TRBJ1-2; 8 nucleotides align to TRBD1. This TCR was recovered from an adult who received the AZD1222 COVID-19 vaccine. The source was peripheral blood, collected 28 days after the second AZD1222 dose. CDR3 amino acids: CASSLQGAQESYGYTF. The CDR3 DNA follows: TGCGCCAGCAGCTTGCAGGGGGCGCAGGAATCCTATGGCTACACCTTC. Full variable domain (outside the CDR3, taken from reference TRBV5-1 and TRBJ1-2): KAGVTQTPRYLIKTRGQQVTLSCSPISGHRSVSWYQQTPGQGLQFLFEYFSETQRNKGNFPGRFSGRQFSNSRSEMNVSTLELGDSALYLCASSLQGAQESYGYTFGSGTRLTVV.